The 28 T cell receptor beta chains reported below all come from one sample, sequenced in a study of T cell repertoires in cytomegalovirus infection. From the reads, TCRdb called clonotypes with MiXCR, one entry per CDR3 protein. The data contain 70,000 to 75,000 distinct CDR3 sequences, 4% of them singletons. Sequenced: PBMCs. The origin of the receptors is a human donor in good health (CMV status not recorded). Some clones in this sample may be carry-over from other donors' samples.

This clonotype was counted ten times or more. This chain uses TRBV7-8 with TRBJ1-2; 10 bases map to TRBD1. This CDR3 is 14 amino acids long. CDR1 and CDR2 (germline): SGHVS, FQNEAQ. With V trimmed by 5 bases and J by 7 bases, 7 bases remained unmatched. CDR3 nucleotides: TGTGCCAGCAGCCCAGAGGGACAGGGGACTGGCTACACCTTC. Protein: CASSPEGQGTGYTF.

The chain links TRBV7-2 to TRBJ1-3; no firm D call. Trimming cost V 2 bases and J 14 bases, with 19 bases left between them. CDR3 length equals 14 residues. Germline CDR1 and CDR2: SGHTA and FQGNSA. The CDR3: CASSLYGSGNNLYF. In DNA, the CDR3 is TGTGCCAGCAGCTTATACGGCTCTGGGAACAACTTATATTTT.

The chain links TRBV6-2 or TRBV6-3 to TRBJ1-1; D is undetermined. V was trimmed by 8 bases and J by 5 bases, leaving 15 bases between them. Germline lookup yields CDR1 MNHEY and CDR2 SVGEGT. This CDR3 spans 13 amino acids. The CDR3 loop reads CASAPLGKTEAFF. CDR3 coding DNA: TGTGCCAGCGCCCCTTTAGGGAAGACTGAAGCTTTCTTT.

This clonotype has ten or more counts. The chain uses TRBV7-3 and TRBJ2-1; 12 bases align to TRBD2. CDR3 length: 16 residues. Losses at the gene ends were 5 bases for V and 10 bases for J; bases not matched to a gene: 12. CDR1 SGHTA and CDR2 FQGTGA come from the germline V gene. The DNA for the CDR3 is TGTGCCAGCAGCCCGGGGGCTAGCGGGGGGGCAAGAGAGCAGTTCTTC. This sequence encodes CASSPGASGGAREQFF.

There are many counts of this clonotype. The chain recombines TRBV7-2 with TRBJ2-7; 11 nucleotides agree with TRBD2. The CDR3 spans 15 residues. In germline, CDR1 is SGHTA, CDR2 FQGNSA. J gave up 2 bases and V 5 bases, and 5 bases lay outside the gene matches. CDR3 sequence reads: CASSMTSGATYEQYF. As DNA, the CDR3 is TGTGCCAGCAGCATGACTAGCGGGGCAACCTACGAGCAGTACTTC.

This clonotype was seen repeatedly, ten times or more. The V call is TRBV11-3, the J call TRBJ1-3; 7 bases are a match to TRBD1. V was clipped by 4 bases and J by 4 bases; unmatched bases: 4. CDR1 and CDR2 (germline): SGHNT, YENEEA. The CDR3 is 14 residues long. Here the CDR3 reads CASSSGTAGNTIYF. The CDR3 nucleotides read TGTGCCAGCAGCTCTGGGACAGCCGGAAACACCATATATTTT.

The table lists this clonotype with many counts. J is TRBJ2-3 and V is TRBV7-3; D is unclear. The CDR3 length is 13 residues. V lost 5 bases to trimming and J lost 4 bases, with 10 bases between them. Germline lookup yields CDR1 SGHTA and CDR2 FQGTGA. The CDR3 region has the DNA TGTGCCAGCAGCAACTCCATTTCAGATACGCAGTATTTT. Protein sequence: CASSNSISDTQYF.

At least ten counts were recorded for this clonotype. The gene calls are TRBV7-3 and TRBJ1-1; weak D call: TRBD1 (6 bases). Trimming left V 6 bases short and J 10 bases short, with 18 bases between. Germline lookup yields CDR1 SGHTA and CDR2 FQGTGA. The CDR3 consists of 13 residues. The CDR3: CASSPTGMDGAFF. CDR3 DNA sequence: TGTGCCAGCAGTCCTACAGGGATGGACGGAGCTTTCTTT.

The table lists this clonotype with many counts. V and J are TRBV6-6 and TRBJ1-1, with D unresolved. The germline gives CDR1 MNHNY, CDR2 SVGAGI (reference sequence). Trimming shortened V by 10 bases and J by 1 base, and 10 bases separated the two germline ends. The CDR3 sequence is 12 residues long. CDR3 nucleotides: TGTGCCACGAAACCGGGGAACACTGAAGCTTTCTTT. It specifies CATKPGNTEAFF.

This clonotype was seen at least ten times. The gene calls are TRBV19 and TRBJ1-2, with 12 positions matching TRBD1. The ends lost 4 bases at V and 0 bases at J; junction bases unmatched: 6. Germline lookup yields CDR1 LNHDA and CDR2 SQIVND (reference sequence). The CDR3 is made up of 17 amino acids. The DNA for the CDR3 is TGTGCCAGTAGTACCCGGGACAGGGGGCCAGCTAACTATGGCTACACCTTC. Its translation is CASSTRDRGPANYGYTF. Drawing the rest from reference TRBV19 and TRBJ1-2, the complete variable domain is DGGITQSPKYLFRKEGQNVTLSCEQNLNHDAMYWYRQDPGQGLRLIYYSQIVNDFQKGDIAEGYSVSREKKESFPLTVTSAQKNPTAFYLCASSTRDRGPANYGYTFGSGTRLTVV.

Many counts were recorded for this clonotype. This chain connects TRBV19 to TRBJ2-1; D unresolved. Germline CDR1 LNHDA, CDR2 SQIVND (reference sequence). This CDR3 spans 15 amino acids. V was clipped by 4 bases and J by 8 bases, with 18 bases between them. The CDR3 coding sequence is TGTGCCAGTAGTACACCCGGGCCCACCGGCGATGAGCAGTTCTTC. Its translation is CASSTPGPTGDEQFF.

This clonotype was detected many times. The CDR3 DNA reads as TGTGCCAGCAGTTTCGAGGGGCGAGGTGAAGCTTTCTTT. Translation gives CASSFEGRGEAFF. The rearrangement uses TRBV6-8 and TRBJ1-1; D is perhaps TRBD1 (5 bases). Germline CDR1 MNHGY, CDR2 SAAAGT. V lost 4 bases and J lost 7, with 13 bases in between. The CDR3 has 13 amino acids.

This clonotype was picked up many times. The chain is built from TRBV7-2 and TRBJ1-1; D ambiguous. Germline V gives CDR1 SGHTA, CDR2 FQGNSA. V gave up 6 bases and J gave up 2 bases, with 10 bases separating them. The CDR3 loop spans 13 amino acids. The CDR3 is CASRAQTNTEAFF. In DNA form, the CDR3 reads TGTGCCAGCAGGGCCCAAACAAACACTGAAGCTTTCTTT.

This clonotype was seen repeatedly, ten times or more. This chain joins TRBV19 and TRBJ2-1; 8 positions match TRBD1. The germline V gene encodes CDR1 LNHDA and CDR2 SQIVND (reference sequence). The CDR3 sequence is 14 residues long. V gave up 5 bases and J gave up 7 bases; unmatched junction bases: 7. The CDR3 spells CASSSDRVRNEQFF. In nucleotides, the CDR3 is TGTGCCAGTAGTTCGGACAGGGTCCGGAATGAGCAGTTCTTC.

This clonotype has a count of ten or more. The chain uses TRBV11-2 and TRBJ1-2, with 7 bases fitting TRBD1. The V segment lost 1 base and the J segment 6 bases; nucleotides outside the gene matches: 2. Germline CDR1 is SGHAT and CDR2 is FQNNGV. CDR3 length: 13 residues. CDR3 in amino acids: CASSLARGNGYTF. The CDR3 nucleotides read TGTGCCAGCAGCTTAGCCAGGGGGAATGGCTACACCTTC.

This clonotype was recorded many times. Germline and junction disagree at one end, which may indicate a read error. The chain has TRBV7-2 and TRBJ2-7; TRBD2 agrees at 13 bases. The CDR3 runs 14 residues. Germline lookup yields CDR1 SGHTA and CDR2 FQGNSA. Here the CDR3 reads CASSRTSGSYEQYF. The CDR3 DNA is TGCGCCAGCAGTCGGACTAGCGGGAGCTACGAGCAGTACTTC.

This clonotype showed up many times. The chain is built from TRBV6-5 and TRBJ2-3, with D unresolved. The CDR3 extends over 11 amino acids. Trimming shortened V by 5 bases and J by 5 bases, and 5 bases separated the two germline ends. Germline CDR1 is MNHEY and CDR2 is SVGAGI. The CDR3 nucleotides read TGTGCCAGCAGTACGAGAGATACGCAGTATTTT. It encodes CASSTRDTQYF.

This clonotype appeared many times. The rearrangement links TRBV20-1 to TRBJ2-7, with 13 bases that match TRBD2. Germline CDR1 DFQATT, CDR2 SNEGSKA (reference sequence). V trimming: 0 bases; J trimming: 0 bases; junction bases outside the gene matches: 5. This CDR3 has 17 residues. The CDR3 region has the DNA TGCAGTGCTAGAGATGCGGGACTAGCGGGGATCTCCTACGAGCAGTACTTC. Encoded protein: CSARDAGLAGISYEQYF.

This clonotype appeared many times. The CDR3 spells CSAQRRDNYGYTF. As DNA, the CDR3 is TGCAGTGCCCAACGCCGGGACAACTATGGCTACACCTTC. The rearrangement links TRBV20-1 to TRBJ1-2; D perhaps matches TRBD1 (5 bases). In germline, CDR1 is DFQATT, CDR2 SNEGSKA (reference sequence). The CDR3 is 13 amino acids. V gave up 6 bases and J gave up 2 bases, with 13 bases separating them.

This clonotype was detected many times. This chain joins TRBV6-2 or TRBV6-3 and TRBJ2-1; 10 nucleotides line up with TRBD2. The V and J ends lost 2 bases and 9 bases, in that order; junction bases with no gene match: 16. Per germline, CDR1 MNHEY and CDR2 SVGEGT. The CDR3 length is 18 residues. CDR3 DNA sequence: TGTGCCAGCAGTTACACAAGCGGGGGGGGAATCGAGTACGGTGAGCAGTTCTTC. Protein product: CASSYTSGGGIEYGEQFF.

As concerns this clonotype: This may be a read error: a much more frequent sequence differs by one nucleotide. The chain is built from TRBV7-9 and TRBJ2-5, with a weak D call TRBD2 (6 bases). The germline V gene encodes CDR1 SEHNR and CDR2 FQNEAQ (reference sequence). The CDR3 is made up of 14 amino acids. This CDR3 is CASSQVDYQETPYF. In nucleotides, the CDR3 is TGTGCCAGCAGCCAAGTGGACTACCAAGAGACCCCGTACTTC.

This clonotype was counted ten times or more. The V and J genes are TRBV5-1 and TRBJ1-1, with 7 positions matching TRBD1. Germline CDR1 is SGHRS and CDR2 is YFSETQ. The ends lost 0 bases at V and 5 bases at J; junction bases unmatched: 4. This CDR3 comprises 14 residues. The CDR3 reads CASSLETGLTEAFF. The CDR3 DNA reads as TGCGCCAGCAGCTTGGAGACAGGGTTGACTGAAGCTTTCTTT.

This clonotype was counted at least ten times. The V call is TRBV7-2, the J call TRBJ1-2; D may be TRBD1 (5 bases). V gave up 5 bases and J gave up 6 bases, with 22 bases separating them. The CDR3 consists of 16 residues. The germline V gene encodes CDR1 SGHTA and CDR2 FQGNSA. This chain's CDR3 is CASSQPITRRADGYTF. Written as DNA, the CDR3 is TGTGCCAGCAGCCAACCTATTACGCGCAGGGCGGATGGCTACACCTTC.

This clonotype was detected many times. This chain connects TRBV7-2 to TRBJ1-1; TRBD1 is a possible D gene (5 bases). Per germline, CDR1 SGHTA and CDR2 FQGNSA. The CDR3 contains 13 residues. The ends were cut back, 2 bases at V and 11 bases at J, with 15 bases in the middle. This chain's CDR3 is CASSLMGMGGAFF. The CDR3, as DNA: TGTGCCAGCAGCTTAATGGGGATGGGGGGTGCTTTCTTT.

In this sample, this clonotype turned up many times. The V and J genes are TRBV5-6 and TRBJ2-1; D call uncertain. V was pared by 2 bases and J by 2 bases, with 11 bases between. The CDR3 covers 15 residues. Germline loops: CDR1 SGHDT, CDR2 YYEEEE. CDR3 amino acids: CASSFSSDPYNEQFF. CDR3 DNA sequence: TGTGCCAGCAGCTTCTCCAGCGACCCCTACAATGAGCAGTTCTTC.

In its sample, this clonotype was seen many times. The chain recombines TRBV18 with TRBJ2-5; D gene unclear. The CDR3 runs 16 residues. Germline CDR1 KGHSH, CDR2 LQKENI. Between the trimmed V and J ends, which lost 1 base and 4 bases, there was a span of 16 bases. The CDR3: CASSPLGPPAIETQYF. DNA for the CDR3: TGTGCCAGCTCACCACTCGGGCCTCCAGCGATAGAGACCCAGTACTTC.

This clonotype was observed many times. CDR3 sequence reads: CASSTAGYEQYF. CDR3 bases: TGTGCCAGTAGTACAGCAGGCTACGAGCAGTACTTC. The chain uses TRBV19 and TRBJ2-7; D ambiguous. V shed 4 bases and J shed 3 bases, with 7 bases lying between them. CDR1 LNHDA and CDR2 SQIVND come from the germline V gene (reference sequence). CDR3 length equals 12 residues.

As to this clonotype: This may arise from a read error, as a much more abundant clone is one base away. This chain connects TRBV7-9 to TRBJ2-5, with no clear D. The CDR3 spans 13 residues. V was pared by 2 bases and J by 4 bases, with 8 bases between. The germline gives CDR1 SEHNR, CDR2 FQNEAQ (reference sequence). In nucleotides, the CDR3 is TGTGCCAGCAGCTTAAGAGAACTAGAGACCCAGTACTTC. Translated, it gives CASSLRELETQYF.